The TCR beta chain under discussion was sequenced for a study of cytomegalovirus exposure and HLA in healthy donors. Notes on the study in general: Later analysis identified several of the most significant clusters that appeared linked to common viral pathogens. What TCR beta sequences reportedly achieved was accurate prediction of HLA-A and HLA-B alleles in most subjects. There were about 160 TCR beta chains listed as cytomegalovirus-associated.

To note about this clone: Antigen unknown.

In the PCR, 60 Vbeta and 13 Jbeta primers were used. In the original processing: A later analysis tallied 80 million to 100 million unique TCR beta chains, 9.5 million to 14 million of them shared. The method was immunoSEQ multiplex PCR; TCRdb's version includes in-frame clones alone and lacks a portion of them. V, J and clone size reflect that table, while D and trimming were determined from the DNA. Of about 200,000 clones detected, 82% appear once; the ten largest clones hold less than 3.5%. The length of the CDR3 is 14 residues. The germline CDR1 and CDR2 sequences are SEHNR and FQNEAQ (reference sequence).

Sample: PBMCs. This clonotype was sampled from a woman in her 40s in good health and CMV-seronegative. The V gene is TRBV7-9, the J gene TRBJ2-7, with 8 bases identical to TRBD1. The DNA end is a closer match to TRBJ2-5, so the J assignment may be wrong. CDR3 residues: CASSLANGQGTQYF. CDR3 DNA sequence: TGTGCCAGCAGCTTAGCGAACGGACAGGGGACCCAGTACTTC.